The sequence of this T cell receptor beta chain was determined in a study of blood T cell repertoires in COVID-19 (dated by TCRdb to 2018 to 2020). Background for the entire study: Collaborator samples came from the United States, Italy and Spain and covered acute and convalescent phases of COVID-19. The samples were drawn from the first 160 participants of the ongoing ImmuneRACE study and from 1,254 subjects provided by 6 global collaborators. Where available, HLA class I and class II types were obtained from metadata supplied by the sample provider rather than from assay-based typing. Nearly every sample came with metadata listing a de-identified subject ID, COVID-19 status, age in years and sex. The dataset comprised deeply sampled blood TCRbeta repertoires from subjects exposed to, actively infected with, or recovered from COVID-19. The repertoires were made available in a free public database intended to serve as a resource for research on the immune response to SARS-CoV-2. The material from the prospective study consisted of cDNA or gDNA derived from T cells, B-cell-depleted T cells, or PBMCs.

TCRbeta CDR3 regions were amplified from genomic DNA by means of the immunoSEQ Assay, a bias-controlled multiplex PCR. As for the original processing: The number of nucleated cells in each sample was estimated from the amplification of reference gene primers within the assay. To quantify the absolute abundance of each unique TCRbeta CDR3 rearrangement, sequence reads were collapsed and filtered. For each sample, productive Simpson clonality was calculated by taking the square root of Simpson's diversity index across productive rearrangements. Here the immuneACCESS table is served through TCRdb, limited to in-frame sequences with V and J called. Missing clones are a known gap in these copies; in checked studies unresolved V genes cover under half, and the rest lacks a known reason. V and J calls and clone size are as listed in that table; D and trimming were resolved from the DNA. The sample table contains roughly 110,000 clones; only one count was recorded for roughly 90% of them. 4.9% of the sample rests with the top ten.

Each collaborating institution followed its own protocols to collect whole blood in K2EDTA tubes. For TCRbeta analysis, collaborators shipped samples in one of three forms: frozen whole blood, isolated PBMCs, or DNA extracted from either of those sample types. The CDR3, cysteine through phenylalanine, is 11 amino acids long. Only the CDR3 region is kept as DNA, spanning 33 bases read in frame from base 1. The germline V gene encodes CDR1 LNHNV and CDR2 YYDKDF (reference sequence). V and J lose 1 base and 8 bases, and a span of 3 bases separates them. General conclusions and limits of the study: Clinical and demographic metadata were provided uncurated, with the amount varying by source and participant.

Note on this clone: It has no known antigen specificity. Qualities for individual bases were not recorded, and no much larger clone is one base off.

The chain is made from TRBV15 and TRBJ2-1; too little of a D gene remains to name it. This TCR came from a man aged 40-49 years with active or convalescent COVID-19. The source material was peripheral blood. The CDR3 reads as follows: CATSRAYEQFF. The DNA is TGTGCCACCAGCAGAGCGTATGAGCAGTTCTTC.